The 9 T cell receptor beta chains below all came from one sample that was sequenced in a study of blood T cell repertoires in COVID-19. Measured with immunoSEQ multiplex PCR; TCRdb has only the in-frame clones, and not every one. The repertoire holds hundreds of thousands of clones, with roughly nine tenths as singletons. Sequences were obtained from PBMCs or T cells enriched from blood (not recorded which). The receptors originated from a woman aged 45-65 years who had recovered from COVID-19.

This clone was seen only once. The V and J genes are TRBV5-5 and TRBJ1-6; possible D gene TRBD1, 5 bases. The CDR3 spans 16 residues. Germline V CDR1 and CDR2: SGHKS, YYEKEE (reference sequence). V shed 0 bases and J shed 6 bases, with 13 bases lying between them. CDR3 in amino acids: CASSLDAGSGNSPLHF. CDR3 coding DNA: TGTGCCAGCAGCTTGGATGCAGGGTCTGGTAATTCACCCCTCCACTTT. The full variable domain, its missing parts supplied by reference TRBV5-5 and TRBJ1-6, is DAGVTQSPTHLIKTRGQQVTLRCSPISGHKSVSWYQQVLGQGPQFIFQYYEKEERGRGNFPDRFSARQFPNYSSELNVNALLLGDSALYLCASSLDAGSGNSPLHFGNGTRLTVT.

CDR3 residues: CASNGDNSYEQYF. The DNA for the CDR3 is TGTGCCTCGAACGGGGACAACTCCTACGAGCAGTACTTC. This chain joins TRBV2 and TRBJ2-7, with D possibly being TRBD1 (6 bases). The CDR3 extends over 13 amino acids. Germline V lookup: CDR1 SNHLY, CDR2 FYNNEI. V was shortened by 11 bases and J by 0 bases, with 14 bases between the two germline ends.

V gene TRBV19 combines with J gene TRBJ2-2; 11 bases are a match to TRBD2. Germline V gives CDR1 LNHDA, CDR2 SQIVND (reference sequence). The CDR3 covers 20 residues. After removal of 1 base from V and 4 bases from J, the junction contained 14 bases not matched to a gene. DNA for the CDR3: TGTGCCAGTAGTATAGTCGTGCAGGTGACTAGCGGGAATCCCACCGGGGAGCTGTTTTTT. Translating gives CASSIVVQVTSGNPTGELFF. Full variable domain (missing parts from reference TRBV19 and TRBJ2-2): DGGITQSPKYLFRKEGQNVTLSCEQNLNHDAMYWYRQDPGQGLRLIYYSQIVNDFQKGDIAEGYSVSREKKESFPLTVTSAQKNPTAFYLCASSIVVQVTSGNPTGELFFGEGSRLTVL.

In this sample, this clone turned up once. The CDR3 protein is CASSFGAGELFF. The CDR3 DNA is TGTGCCAGCAGCTTCGGGGCCGGGGAGCTGTTTTTT. The rearrangement joins TRBV3-1 (or the pseudogene TRBV3-2) to TRBJ2-2; a possible D gene is TRBD2 (5 bases). The germline V gene encodes CDR1 LGHDT and CDR2 YNNKEL (reference sequence). This CDR3 contains 12 residues. With 5 bases removed from V and 6 bases from J, the gap between germline ends came to 7 bases.

This clone was counted only a few times. The chain links TRBV7-2 to TRBJ1-1; 7 bases agree with TRBD1. The CDR3 consists of 15 residues. V lost 1 base, J lost 3 bases, and 5 bases stayed unmatched. CDR1 and CDR2 (germline): SGHTA, FQGNSA. The CDR3 DNA reads as TGTGCCAGCAGCTTAGACAGGGGCTTGTACACTGAAGCTTTCTTT. Amino acids: CASSLDRGLYTEAFF.

This sequence joins TRBV5-4 and TRBJ1-2; D gene uncertain. Germline assignment: CDR1 SGHNT and CDR2 YYREEE (reference sequence). V was clipped by 0 bases and J by 2 bases, with 8 bases between them. The CDR3 has 14 amino acids. DNA of the CDR3: TGTGCCAGCAGCTTGGATGCGAGAAACTATGGCTACACCTTC. Translating gives CASSLDARNYGYTF.

V gene TRBV27 combines with J gene TRBJ2-7, with 8 nucleotides matching TRBD1. CDR3 size: 15 residues. The germline V gene encodes CDR1 MNHEY and CDR2 SMNVEV (reference sequence). The J segment lost 2 bases and the V segment lost 1 base, leaving 4 bases of the junction unmatched. CDR3 in amino acids: CASSLLGQDTYEQYF. The DNA of the CDR3 is TGTGCCAGCAGTTTATTGGGACAGGACACCTACGAGCAGTACTTC.

The rearrangement joins TRBV15 to TRBJ1-1; D is unclear. Trimming removed 3 bases at V and 5 bases at J, with 10 bases between. CDR1 and CDR2 from the germline V gene are LNHNV and YYDKDF (reference sequence). The CDR3 extends over 13 amino acids. The CDR3 protein is CATSSGVSTEAFF. In DNA form, the CDR3 reads TGTGCCACCAGCAGCGGTGTCTCAACTGAAGCTTTCTTT.

The V and J genes are TRBV7-2 and TRBJ1-2; TRBD1 might be the D (5 bases). Germline V gene lookup returns CDR1 SGHTA and CDR2 FQGNSA. This CDR3 has 15 amino acids. Trimming stripped 1 base from V and 4 bases from J, with 13 bases between. Here the CDR3 reads CASSLDPGWAYGYTF. DNA of the CDR3: TGTGCCAGCAGCTTAGACCCAGGGTGGGCCTATGGCTACACCTTC.